The clone carrying this T cell receptor beta chain was seen a single time. Its antigen is not known. Sequence at one end of the junction differs from germline and may be a read error. Antigen-specific CD4+ T cell clonotypes were called by their expansion after viral peptide-pool culture in ViraFEST. Subsequent to about 10 days of culture, CD4+ T cells were isolated. The repertoire was sequenced with immunoSEQ multiplex PCR; TCRdb's copy has only in-frame clones and lacks some. Of around 19,000 clones in the sample, around 70% were seen once. The sample is drawn from a study of vaccination effects on CD4 cells after COVID-19. Findings and caveats of the study: At late timepoints after vaccination, vaccine- and infection-induced clones shrank markedly.

This TCR was sampled from a human donor who received a COVID-19 vaccine. This specimen was CD4+ T cells from PBMCs cultured with HCoV-229E spike peptides, taken before COVID-19 vaccination.

CDR3 nucleotides: TGTGCCAGCAGTGAGTTCGATCGAGGGAGCTTT. This sequence encodes CASSEFDRGSF. The rearrangement links TRBV2 to TRBJ1-4; D unresolved. Germline values: CDR1 SNHLY, CDR2 FYNNEI. There are 11 residues in the CDR3.